Following are 24 T cell receptor beta chains from one sample sequenced in a study of OX40 agonist ivuxolimab in advanced cancers. Using immunoSEQ multiplex PCR, the repertoire was profiled, and TCRdb retains in-frame clones only, with some absent. The sample has tens of thousands of clones; around 86% are singletons. The sequencing used CD4+ or CD8+ T cells sorted from blood, collected in a trial of the OX40 agonist ivuxolimab. The receptors stem from an adult with an advanced solid tumor such as melanoma, head and neck, liver or kidney cancer.

This chain uses TRBV7-9 with TRBJ2-7; no definite D call. Germline values: CDR1 SEHNR, CDR2 FQNEAQ (reference sequence). Trimming cost V 5 bases and J 3 bases, with 14 bases left between them. The CDR3 runs to 14 residues. The CDR3 sequence: CASSPIPRHYEQYF. The CDR3 DNA sequence: TGTGCCAGCAGCCCGATTCCCAGACACTACGAGCAGTACTTC.

The chain has TRBV6-5 and TRBJ1-1; unclear D gene. The CDR3 is made up of 13 amino acids. Trimming cost V 4 bases and J 5 bases, with 11 bases left between them. CDR1 and CDR2 from the germline V gene are MNHEY and SVGAGI. CDR3 DNA: TGTGCCAGCAGTTGGGGAGGGAGGACTGAAGCTTTCTTT. Translating gives CASSWGGRTEAFF.

The chain couples TRBV13 to TRBJ1-1, with 12 bases fitting TRBD1. Germline CDR1 is PRHDT and CDR2 is FYEKMQ (reference sequence). The CDR3 extends over 16 amino acids. The junction had 14 bases not matched to a gene; V was cut back by 4 bases and J by 11 bases. The CDR3 DNA follows: TGTGCCAGCAGCTCCGAGGGACAGGGGGCGCCAAGGGGGGCTTTCTTT. This codes for CASSSEGQGAPRGAFF.

This sequence joins TRBV6-1 and TRBJ1-6; 10 bases line up with TRBD1. Looked up from germline, CDR1 is MNHNS and CDR2 is SASEGT. V trimming: 5 bases; J trimming: 10 bases; junction bases outside the gene matches: 5. The CDR3 spans 14 residues. CDR3 in DNA: TGTGCCAGCAGTAATGGACAGGGGGAATCACCCCTCCACTTT. Its translation: CASSNGQGESPLHF.

This chain links TRBV10-1 with TRBJ2-1; TRBD2 matches 8 bases. With 2 bases clipped from V and 7 bases from J, the junction kept 4 bases outside the gene matches. The CDR3 loop spans 14 amino acids. Germline loops: CDR1 WNHNN, CDR2 SYGVQD (reference sequence). CDR3 bases: TGCGCCAGCAGTGAGGAGACTAGCGTGAATGAGCAGTTCTTC. Translating it yields CASSEETSVNEQFF.

The chain joins TRBV10-1 to TRBJ2-3, with D possibly TRBD1 on 6 matching bases. Germline V gene data show CDR1 as WNHNN and CDR2 as SYGVQD (reference sequence). CDR3 size: 15 residues. Trimming removed 2 bases from V and 0 bases from J, with 9 bases in between. CDR3 bases: TGCGCCAGCAGTGAGGGGACAATAAGCACAGATACGCAGTATTTT. Its translation: CASSEGTISTDTQYF.

This sequence joins TRBV10-2 and TRBJ2-1; the D gene is possibly TRBD2 (6 bases). The CDR3 is made up of 14 amino acids. Germline values: CDR1 WSHSY, CDR2 SAAADI. V shed 8 bases and J shed 6 bases, with 17 bases lying between them. The CDR3 sequence is CASSSGTPSNEQFF. CDR3 nucleotide sequence: TGCGCCAGCTCATCCGGGACTCCCTCCAATGAGCAGTTCTTC.

V and J are TRBV27 and TRBJ2-2, with TRBD2 identical over 8 bases. There are 17 residues in the CDR3. Germline CDR1 and CDR2: MNHEY and SMNVEV (reference sequence). Germline trimming cut 5 bases from V and 4 bases from J; bases unmatched to any gene: 12. CDR3 nucleotides: TGTGCCAGCAGTCTGCTTTTAGCGGGGACTGGCACCGGGGAGCTGTTTTTT. This gives the protein CASSLLLAGTGTGELFF.

This sequence joins TRBV27 and TRBJ2-1; perhaps TRBD1 as D (6 bases). The CDR3 is made up of 15 amino acids. Trimming took off 6 bases at V and 6 bases at J, with 18 bases between the two ends. The germline V gene has CDR1 MNHEY and CDR2 SMNVEV (reference sequence). CDR3 amino acids: CASSWTVPMINEQFF. The CDR3 DNA reads as TGTGCCAGCAGCTGGACAGTTCCAATGATCAATGAGCAGTTCTTC.

This chain links TRBV7-8 with TRBJ2-3, with TRBD1 matching 9 bases. From germline, CDR1 is SGHVS and CDR2 FQNEAQ. The CDR3 contains 14 residues. V was clipped by 5 bases and J by 1 base; unmatched bases: 1. CDR3: CASSRDRGTDTQYF. The CDR3 nucleotides are TGTGCCAGCAGCCGGGACAGGGGCACAGATACGCAGTATTTT. The whole variable domain, filled in from reference TRBV7-8 and TRBJ2-3, reads GAGVSQSPRYKVAKRGQDVALRCDPISGHVSLFWYQQALGQGPEFLTYFQNEAQLDKSGLPSDRFFAERPEGSVSTLKIQRTQQEDSAVYLCASSRDRGTDTQYFGPGTRLTVL.

This clone was seen more than once but under ten times. The V and J genes are TRBV11-2 and TRBJ2-1; D ambiguous. CDR3 length: 13 residues. V was trimmed by 7 bases and J by 5 bases, leaving 12 bases between them. Germline V lookup: CDR1 SGHAT, CDR2 FQNNGV. Here the CDR3 reads CASTPDFDNEQFF. CDR3 DNA: TGTGCCAGCACCCCAGACTTTGACAATGAGCAGTTCTTC. The variable domain in full, completed from reference TRBV11-2 and TRBJ2-1, reads EAGVAQSPRYKIIEKRQSVAFWCNPISGHATLYWYQQILGQGPKLLIQFQNNGVVDDSQLPKDRFSAERLKGVDSTLKIQPAKLEDSAVYLCASTPDFDNEQFFGPGTRLTVL.

This clone was picked up a small number of times. This sequence joins TRBV14 and TRBJ1-6; D is perhaps TRBD1 (6 bases). CDR3 length: 14 residues. Germline V gives CDR1 SGHDN, CDR2 FVKESK. Trimming stripped 5 bases from V and 7 bases from J, with 12 bases between. The CDR3 region has the DNA TGTGCCAGCAGCATAACAGGGTACAATTCACCCCTCCACTTT. Translated, it gives CASSITGYNSPLHF.

The V and J genes are TRBV7-9 and TRBJ1-1; D is unclear. Per the germline V gene, CDR1 is SEHNR and CDR2 is FQNEAQ (reference sequence). The CDR3 extends over 13 amino acids. V was clipped by 5 bases and J by 0 bases, with 7 bases between them. The CDR3 nucleotides are TGTGCCAGCAGCGTCCTGGTGAACACTGAAGCTTTCTTT. Its translation is CASSVLVNTEAFF.

The chain couples TRBV6-6 to TRBJ2-7; D is perhaps TRBD1 (5 bases). The CDR3 runs 13 residues. V gave up 2 bases and J gave up 6 bases, with 11 bases separating them. CDR1 MNHNY and CDR2 SVGAGI come from the germline V gene (reference sequence). The CDR3 loop reads CASSYSQGFEQYF. The DNA of the CDR3 is TGTGCCAGCAGTTACAGCCAGGGTTTCGAGCAGTACTTC.

This chain connects TRBV5-6 to TRBJ2-7; the D call may be TRBD1 or TRBD2 (5 bases each). With 4 bases removed from V and 6 bases from J, the gap between germline ends came to 14 bases. The CDR3 consists of 13 residues. Per the germline V gene, CDR1 is SGHDT and CDR2 is YYEEEE. Here the CDR3 reads CASSPGWGSEQYF. The DNA of the CDR3 is TGTGCCAGCAGCCCGGGGTGGGGGAGCGAGCAGTACTTC.

The chain recombines TRBV6-5 with TRBJ1-2; D remains ambiguous. CDR3 length equals 14 residues. The germline gives CDR1 MNHEY, CDR2 SVGAGI. V dropped 6 bases and J dropped 6 bases, with 17 bases sitting between them. CDR3 nucleotide sequence: TGTGCCAGCAGAACTCCGGGCCCGCTCGATGGCTACACCTTC. Translated, it gives CASRTPGPLDGYTF.

This rearrangement joins TRBV4-2 to TRBJ1-6, with D possibly being TRBD1 (6 bases). From germline, CDR1 is LGHNA and CDR2 YNFKEQ. The CDR3 runs 16 residues. V lost 0 bases and J lost 3, with 9 bases in between. CDR3 sequence: CASSQEGTSYNSPLHF. The CDR3 DNA reads TGTGCCAGCAGCCAAGAGGGGACAAGCTATAATTCACCCCTCCACTTT.

The CDR3 is CASSHQIPLYEQYF. CDR3 nucleotide sequence: TGTGCCAGCAGTCACCAGATCCCACTCTACGAGCAGTACTTC. V is TRBV6-5 and J is TRBJ2-7; D gene uncertain. Trimming removed 5 bases at V and 3 bases at J, with 14 bases between. The CDR3 consists of 14 residues. Per germline, CDR1 MNHEY and CDR2 SVGAGI.

Worth noting for this clone: The identical CDR3 is also encoded by other nucleotide sequences in the sample. The chain has TRBV11-2 and TRBJ2-7; D could derive from TRBD1 or TRBD2 (5 bases each). The CDR3 contains 14 residues. The germline V and J ends were trimmed by 1 base and 0 bases, with 7 bases remaining between them. Germline CDR1 SGHAT, CDR2 FQNNGV. The CDR3 sequence: CASSLGGSSYEQYF. In DNA, the CDR3 is TGTGCCAGCAGCTTAGGGGGGAGCTCCTACGAGCAGTACTTC.

The genes are TRBV29-1 and TRBJ1-2, with 10 positions matching TRBD1. V lost 6 bases, J lost 3 bases, and 4 bases stayed unmatched. Germline V CDR1 and CDR2: SQVTM, ANQGSEA. The CDR3 has 13 amino acids. The CDR3 here is CSVRDRGDYGYTF. In DNA form, the CDR3 reads TGCAGCGTCCGGGACAGGGGCGACTATGGCTACACCTTC.

This chain links TRBV28 with TRBJ1-1, with D unresolved. Looked up from germline, CDR1 is MDHEN and CDR2 is SYDVKM. This CDR3 contains 12 residues. The V end lost 6 bases, the J end lost 7 bases, and 12 bases lay between the germline ends. The CDR3 sequence is CASRGFKIEAFF. Here the CDR3 DNA reads TGTGCCAGCAGGGGGTTCAAGATTGAAGCTTTCTTT.

The rearrangement links TRBV6-4 to TRBJ2-1; 7 nucleotides match TRBD2. The CDR3 consists of 16 residues. CDR1 and CDR2 from the germline V gene are MRHNA and SNTAGT. Germline trimming cut 3 bases from V and 0 bases from J; bases unmatched to any gene: 5. CDR3 sequence: CASSEMGGSSYNEQFF. For the CDR3, the DNA is TGTGCCAGCAGTGAGATGGGGGGGAGCTCCTACAATGAGCAGTTCTTC.

The chain couples TRBV7-9 to TRBJ1-6; D is ambiguous. V lost 5 bases to trimming and J lost 14 bases, with 16 bases between them. In germline, CDR1 is SEHNR, CDR2 FQNEAQ (reference sequence). The CDR3 totals 13 residues. CDR3 sequence (DNA): TGTGCCAGCAGCGCGGGCCCAGCCGAGGCCCTCCACTTT. As protein: CASSAGPAEALHF.

The V and J genes are TRBV6-6 and TRBJ1-1; D ambiguous. Germline lookup yields CDR1 MNHNY and CDR2 SVGAGI (reference sequence). Deletions cut 5 bases from V and 0 bases from J, with 7 bases between. The CDR3 runs 13 residues. The CDR3 here is CASSPSVNTEAFF. CDR3 in DNA: TGTGCCAGCAGTCCGTCCGTGAACACTGAAGCTTTCTTT.